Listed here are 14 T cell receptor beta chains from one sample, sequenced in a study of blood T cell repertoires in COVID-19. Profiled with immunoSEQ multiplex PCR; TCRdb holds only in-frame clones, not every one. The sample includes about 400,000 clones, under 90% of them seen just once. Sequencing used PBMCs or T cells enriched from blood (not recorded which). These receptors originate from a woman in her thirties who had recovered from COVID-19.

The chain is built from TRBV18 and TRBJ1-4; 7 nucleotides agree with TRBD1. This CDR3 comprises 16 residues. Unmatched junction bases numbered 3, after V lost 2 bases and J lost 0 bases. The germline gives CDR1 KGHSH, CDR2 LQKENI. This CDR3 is CASSPNRGATNEKLFF. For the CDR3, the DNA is TGTGCCAGCTCACCAAACAGGGGCGCAACTAATGAAAAACTGTTTTTT.

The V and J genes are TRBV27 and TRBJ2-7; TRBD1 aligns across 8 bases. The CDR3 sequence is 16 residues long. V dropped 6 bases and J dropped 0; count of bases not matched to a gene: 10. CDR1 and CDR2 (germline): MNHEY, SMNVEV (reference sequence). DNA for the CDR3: TGTGCCAGCAGCCGCACCCCGGGACAGGTCTCCTACGAGCAGTACTTC. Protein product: CASSRTPGQVSYEQYF.

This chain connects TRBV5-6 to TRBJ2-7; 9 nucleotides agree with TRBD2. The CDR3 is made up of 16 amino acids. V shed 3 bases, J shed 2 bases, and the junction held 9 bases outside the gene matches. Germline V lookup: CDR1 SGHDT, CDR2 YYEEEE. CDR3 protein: CASSSAGGTAPYEQYF. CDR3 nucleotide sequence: TGTGCCAGCAGCTCCGCGGGAGGGACGGCCCCCTACGAGCAGTACTTC.

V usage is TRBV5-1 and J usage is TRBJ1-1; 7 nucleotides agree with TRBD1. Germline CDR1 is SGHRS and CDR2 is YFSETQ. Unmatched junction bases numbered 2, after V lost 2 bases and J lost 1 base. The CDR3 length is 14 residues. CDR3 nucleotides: TGCGCCAGCAGCTTAGGGGGCAGGAACACTGAAGCTTTCTTT. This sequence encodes CASSLGGRNTEAFF. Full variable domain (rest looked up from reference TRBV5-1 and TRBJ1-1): KAGVTQTPRYLIKTRGQQVTLSCSPISGHRSVSWYQQTPGQGLQFLFEYFSETQRNKGNFPGRFSGRQFSNSRSEMNVSTLELGDSALYLCASSLGGRNTEAFFGQGTRLTVV.

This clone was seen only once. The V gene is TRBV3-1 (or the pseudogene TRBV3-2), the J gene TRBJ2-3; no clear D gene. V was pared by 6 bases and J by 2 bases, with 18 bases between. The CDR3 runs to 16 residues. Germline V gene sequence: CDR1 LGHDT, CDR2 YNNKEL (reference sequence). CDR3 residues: CASSHRRLEITDTQYF. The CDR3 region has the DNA TGTGCCAGCAGTCATAGGCGACTGGAAATCACAGATACGCAGTATTTT.

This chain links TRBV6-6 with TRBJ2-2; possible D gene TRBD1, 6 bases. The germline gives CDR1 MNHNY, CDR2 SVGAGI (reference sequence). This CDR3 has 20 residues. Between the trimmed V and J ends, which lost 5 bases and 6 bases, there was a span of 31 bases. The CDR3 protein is CASSQPAKGHPLFGAGELFF. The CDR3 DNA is TGTGCCAGCAGTCAACCAGCGAAGGGACACCCGCTATTTGGCGCCGGGGAGCTGTTTTTT.

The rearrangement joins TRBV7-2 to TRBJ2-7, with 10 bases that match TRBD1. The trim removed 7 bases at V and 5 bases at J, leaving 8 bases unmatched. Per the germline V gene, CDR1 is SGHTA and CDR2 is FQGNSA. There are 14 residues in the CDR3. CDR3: CASTGQGGRNEQYF. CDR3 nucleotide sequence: TGTGCCAGCACCGGACAGGGGGGTCGAAACGAGCAGTACTTC.

The CDR3, as DNA: TGTGCCAGCAGCTCCTTACCGACTAGCGGGAGTAATACCGGGGAGCTGTTTTTT. Its protein product is CASSSLPTSGSNTGELFF. This chain uses TRBV7-3 with TRBJ2-2; 12 bases are shared with TRBD2. The V gene's germline CDR1 is SGHTA and CDR2 FQGTGA. With 4 bases clipped from V and 5 bases from J, the junction kept 11 bases outside the gene matches. The CDR3 is 18 residues long.

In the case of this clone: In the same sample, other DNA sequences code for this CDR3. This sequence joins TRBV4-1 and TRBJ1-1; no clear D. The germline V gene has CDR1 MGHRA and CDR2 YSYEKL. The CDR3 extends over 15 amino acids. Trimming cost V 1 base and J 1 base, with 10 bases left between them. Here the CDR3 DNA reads TGCGCCAGCAGCCAAGTGGGAGGGCAGAACACTGAAGCTTTCTTT. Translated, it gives CASSQVGGQNTEAFF.

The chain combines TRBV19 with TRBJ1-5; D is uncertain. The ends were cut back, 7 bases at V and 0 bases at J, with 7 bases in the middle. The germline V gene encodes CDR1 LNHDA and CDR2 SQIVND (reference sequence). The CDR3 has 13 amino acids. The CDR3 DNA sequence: TGTGCCAGTACTCACAGTAGCAATCAGCCCCAGCATTTT. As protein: CASTHSSNQPQHF. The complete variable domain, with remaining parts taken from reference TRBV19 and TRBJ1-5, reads DGGITQSPKYLFRKEGQNVTLSCEQNLNHDAMYWYRQDPGQGLRLIYYSQIVNDFQKGDIAEGYSVSREKKESFPLTVTSAQKNPTAFYLCASTHSSNQPQHFGDGTRLSIL.

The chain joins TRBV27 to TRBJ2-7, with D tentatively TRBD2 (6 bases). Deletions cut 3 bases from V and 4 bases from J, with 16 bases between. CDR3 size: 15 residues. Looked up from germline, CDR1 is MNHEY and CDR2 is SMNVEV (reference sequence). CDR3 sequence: CASSLEGTLPYEQYF. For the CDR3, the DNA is TGTGCCAGCAGTTTGGAGGGAACCCTCCCTTACGAGCAGTACTTC.

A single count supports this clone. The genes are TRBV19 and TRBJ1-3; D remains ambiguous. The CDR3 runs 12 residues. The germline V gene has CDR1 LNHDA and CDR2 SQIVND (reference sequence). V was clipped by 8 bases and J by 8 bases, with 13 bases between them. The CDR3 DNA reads TGTGCCAGTGGACTGTATCTTGACACCATATATTTT. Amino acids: CASGLYLDTIYF.

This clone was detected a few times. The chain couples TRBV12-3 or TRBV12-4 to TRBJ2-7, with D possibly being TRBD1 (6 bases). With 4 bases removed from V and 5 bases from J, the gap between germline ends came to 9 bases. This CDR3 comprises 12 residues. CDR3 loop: CASSSRGHEQYF. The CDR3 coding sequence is TGTGCCAGCAGTTCCAGGGGCCACGAGCAGTACTTC.

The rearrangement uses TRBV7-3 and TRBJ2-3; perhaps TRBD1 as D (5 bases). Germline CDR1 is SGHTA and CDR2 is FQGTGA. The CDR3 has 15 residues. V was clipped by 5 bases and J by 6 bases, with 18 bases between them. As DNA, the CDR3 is TGTGCCAGCAGCAAGATGGCAGGGTTAACTGATACGCAGTATTTT. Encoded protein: CASSKMAGLTDTQYF.